This T cell receptor beta chain came from a study of metastatic and nonmetastatic thyroid tumors. All patients were treatment-naive before thyroid surgery. TCRdb re-called clones via MiXCR from the PCR reads. This table has about 47,000 clones, 20% to 25% appearing once. By share of the sample, this clone is medium-sized (0.01 to 0.1%). The CDR3 has 14 residues. V lost 0 bases, J lost 5 bases, and 13 bases lay in between. Germline V gene data show CDR1 as GTSNPN and CDR2 as SVGIG (reference sequence). The sequencing input was blood. The chain joins TRBV30 to TRBJ2-5; D call uncertain. The sequence was obtained from a male donor with papillary thyroid cancer or a benign thyroid nodule (not recorded which). Some clones in this sample may be carry-over from other donors' samples. The CDR3 nucleotides read TGTGCCTGGAGTGTACCTCGAGCCGGGGAGACCCAGTACTTC. Translating gives CAWSVPRAGETQYF.